What follows are 27 T cell receptor beta chains derived from one specimen sequenced in a study of cytomegalovirus exposure and HLA in healthy donors. Use of 60 Vbeta and 13 Jbeta primers characterized the PCR. The data were produced by immunoSEQ multiplex PCR, yet TCRdb's version contains in-frame clones alone and is incomplete. The repertoire has almost 200,000 clones, roughly four fifths of them found once; the top ten carry approximately 2%. Material: PBMCs. The receptors stem from a man in his thirties or forties in good health and CMV-seronegative.

The rearrangement uses TRBV5-1 and TRBJ2-2; TRBD2 aligns across 7 bases. Germline trimming cut 1 base from V and 4 bases from J; bases unmatched to any gene: 1. Germline loops: CDR1 SGHRS, CDR2 YFSETQ. This CDR3 has 14 residues. DNA of the CDR3: TGCGCCAGCAGCTTGAGGACTAGCACCGGGGAGCTGTTTTTT. It is translated as CASSLRTSTGELFF.

The chain has TRBV6-1 and TRBJ2-3; 9 bases agree with TRBD1. The CDR3 has 15 amino acids. CDR1 is MNHNS and CDR2 is SASEGT in the germline V gene. Trimming took 7 bases from V and 3 from J; bases not matched to a gene: 8. The CDR3 bases are TGTGCCAGCAACCCCGGGACAGGGTTAACAGATACGCAGTATTTT. The encoded protein is CASNPGTGLTDTQYF.

V and J are TRBV6-1 and TRBJ1-6; D is possibly TRBD1 (5 bases). Trimming took off 3 bases at V and 9 bases at J, with 12 bases between the two ends. This CDR3 is 14 amino acids long. Germline-derived CDR1 and CDR2 are MNHNS and SASEGT. The CDR3 here is CASSDNNDSSPLHF. In nucleotides, the CDR3 is TGTGCCAGCAGTGATAACAACGACAGTTCACCCCTCCACTTT.

The V gene is TRBV19, the J gene TRBJ1-6; 9 bases fit TRBD1. Germline V gene sequence: CDR1 LNHDA, CDR2 SQIVND (reference sequence). V trimming: 5 bases; J trimming: 6 bases; junction bases outside the gene matches: 5. This CDR3 is 15 amino acids long. The CDR3 protein is CASSYPGQGNSPLHF. The DNA for the CDR3 is TGTGCCAGTAGTTACCCGGGACAGGGTAATTCACCCCTCCACTTT.

This chain's CDR3 is CASSAKTSAGELFF. The CDR3 DNA follows: TGTGCCAGCAGTGCCAAAACTAGCGCCGGGGAGCTGTTTTTT. This sequence joins TRBV6-1 and TRBJ2-2; 7 positions match TRBD2. From germline, CDR1 is MNHNS and CDR2 SASEGT. V lost 4 bases to trimming and J lost 6 bases; unmatched junction nucleotides: 5. This CDR3 has 14 residues.

The gene calls are TRBV6-5 and TRBJ2-1; 9 nucleotides match TRBD1. CDR3 length: 13 residues. Looked up from germline, CDR1 is MNHEY and CDR2 is SVGAGI. V shed 8 bases and J 9 bases; nucleotides not matched to a gene: 8. CDR3 in DNA: TGTGCCAGCGGGAACAGGGGGCAGGGTGAGCAGTTCTTC. Its translation: CASGNRGQGEQFF.

The chain couples TRBV5-1 to TRBJ1-1; tentative D call: TRBD1 (5 bases). With 3 bases removed from V and 7 bases from J, the gap between germline ends came to 13 bases. CDR3 length: 13 amino acids. Germline lookup yields CDR1 SGHRS and CDR2 YFSETQ. CDR3 sequence reads: CASSSIYDSEAFF. The CDR3 DNA reads as TGCGCCAGCAGCTCCATATATGACAGTGAAGCTTTCTTT.

DNA of the CDR3: TGTGCCAGTAGTATAATCAATGCGGAAACCTACGAGCAGTACTTC. Its translation: CASSIINAETYEQYF. The V call is TRBV19, the J call TRBJ2-7; D is uncertain. Germline loops: CDR1 LNHDA, CDR2 SQIVND (reference sequence). V was shortened by 2 bases and J by 2 bases, with 13 bases between the two germline ends. This CDR3 has 15 residues.

J is TRBJ1-2 and V is TRBV15; D not resolved. Trimming left V 4 bases short and J 0 bases short, with 15 bases between. Germline V gene lookup returns CDR1 LNHNV and CDR2 YYDKDF (reference sequence). The length of the CDR3 is 16 residues. CDR3 nucleotide sequence: TGTGCCACCAGCATAGAGCATTCCGGGGCTAACTATGGCTACACCTTC. Translated, it gives CATSIEHSGANYGYTF.

This sequence joins TRBV28 and TRBJ1-1; D may be TRBD1 (5 bases). The germline gives CDR1 MDHEN, CDR2 SYDVKM. The length of the CDR3 is 15 residues. The ends were cut back, 2 bases at V and 5 bases at J, with 15 bases in the middle. CDR3 protein: CASSLGGGKATEAFF. CDR3 DNA: TGTGCCAGCAGTTTAGGGGGGGGGAAGGCGACTGAAGCTTTCTTT.

The chain is built from TRBV27 and TRBJ2-7; TRBD2 might be the D (5 bases). Trimming took off 6 bases at V and 3 bases at J, with 12 bases between the two ends. Germline V gene lookup returns CDR1 MNHEY and CDR2 SMNVEV (reference sequence). The CDR3 is 13 amino acids. The CDR3 DNA reads as TGTGCCAGCAGGCCTAGCCCTATCTACGAGCAGTACTTC. Its translation is CASRPSPIYEQYF.

This rearrangement joins TRBV28 to TRBJ1-5; 8 bases match TRBD1. Germline CDR1 reads MDHEN; CDR2 reads SYDVKM. CDR3 length equals 15 residues. The V and J ends lost 5 bases and 5 bases, in that order; junction bases with no gene match: 8. CDR3 sequence reads: CASSLTGGRYQPQHF. CDR3 in DNA: TGTGCCAGCAGTCTTACAGGGGGGAGATATCAGCCCCAGCATTTT.

This clone was counted a single time. The chain has TRBV27 and TRBJ1-5; tentative D call: TRBD1 (5 bases). The V and J ends lost 3 bases and 4 bases respectively, with 13 bases between them. There are 15 residues in the CDR3. Germline-derived CDR1 and CDR2 are MNHEY and SMNVEV (reference sequence). The CDR3 loop is CASSFGGSPNQPQHF. The CDR3, as DNA: TGTGCCAGCAGTTTCGGGGGGTCCCCAAATCAGCCCCAGCATTTT.

This chain joins TRBV18 and TRBJ2-1; 9 nucleotides match TRBD1. Germline CDR1 reads KGHSH; CDR2 reads LQKENI. The J segment lost 3 bases and the V segment lost 3 bases, leaving 3 bases of the junction unmatched. CDR3 length: 15 amino acids. The CDR3 here is CASSPGTGFYNEQFF. CDR3 bases: TGTGCCAGCTCACCCGGGACAGGGTTCTACAATGAGCAGTTCTTC.

The V call is TRBV29-1, the J call TRBJ2-5; D is ambiguous. With the DNA end fitting TRBJ2-7 better, the J assignment may be wrong. This CDR3 has 12 residues. The germline CDR1 and CDR2 sequences are SQVTM and ANQGSEA. The CDR3 sequence is CSVASGAYEQYF. The CDR3 bases are TGCAGCGTTGCCTCTGGGGCCTACGAGCAGTACTTC.

The chain carries TRBV15 and TRBJ1-1, with a tentative D call TRBD1 (5 bases). Germline CDR1 is LNHNV and CDR2 is YYDKDF (reference sequence). Trimming shortened V by 2 bases and J by 5 bases, and 12 bases separated the two germline ends. The CDR3 consists of 14 residues. CDR3 DNA sequence: TGTGCCACCAGCAGACCCGGCCCAGGGACTGAAGCTTTCTTT. Protein: CATSRPGPGTEAFF. The full variable domain, completed using reference TRBV15 and TRBJ1-1, is DAMVIQNPRYQVTQFGKPVTLSCSQTLNHNVMYWYQQKSSQAPKLLFHYYDKDFNNEADTPDNFQSRRPNTSFCFLDIRSPGLGDTAMYLCATSRPGPGTEAFFGQGTRLTVV.

The chain combines TRBV23-1 with TRBJ2-1, with D uncertain. TRBV23-1 is an open reading frame, and its role is uncertain. The CDR3 runs to 16 residues. Trimming cost V 7 bases and J 0 bases, with 16 bases left between them. As DNA, the CDR3 is TGCGCCAGCACCCGGCTAGAGAGAAGCTCCTACAATGAGCAGTTCTTC. It yields the protein CASTRLERSSYNEQFF.

The rearrangement links TRBV5-1 to TRBJ2-3; TRBD2 is a possible D gene (5 bases). Trimming cost V 4 bases and J 0 bases, with 9 bases left between them. CDR1 and CDR2 from the germline V gene are SGHRS and YFSETQ. This CDR3 is built from 14 residues. The CDR3 protein is CASSRDASTDTQYF. DNA for the CDR3: TGCGCCAGCAGCCGGGATGCTAGCACAGATACGCAGTATTTT.

V gene TRBV9 combines with J gene TRBJ2-1, with 12 positions matching TRBD2. The CDR3 covers 17 residues. From germline, CDR1 is SGDLS and CDR2 YYNGEE. Unmatched junction bases numbered 4, after V lost 3 bases and J lost 0 bases. The CDR3 loop is CASSASTSGSSYNEQFF. In DNA form, the CDR3 reads TGTGCCAGCAGCGCGTCGACTAGCGGGAGCTCCTACAATGAGCAGTTCTTC.

This clone was detected only a few times. J is TRBJ1-4 and V is TRBV7-9; D uncertain. Germline assignment: CDR1 SEHNR and CDR2 FQNEAQ (reference sequence). This CDR3 has 14 residues. Trimming took 5 bases from V and 7 from J, leaving 14 bases between them. The CDR3 region has the DNA TGTGCCAGCAGCCCTGGCGGTTCGAGTGAAAAACTGTTTTTT. This translates into CASSPGGSSEKLFF.

The gene calls are TRBV29-1 and TRBJ2-3; D is possibly TRBD2 (6 bases). Trimming shortened V by 2 bases and J by 2 bases, and 11 bases separated the two germline ends. The length of the CDR3 is 14 residues. From germline, CDR1 is SQVTM and CDR2 ANQGSEA. CDR3 protein: CSVEFSGNTDTQYF. The DNA of the CDR3 is TGCAGCGTTGAATTTAGCGGCAACACAGATACGCAGTATTTT.

This chain joins TRBV6-1 and TRBJ1-1; possibly TRBD1 for D (5 bases). Trimming pared 6 bases from V and 6 bases from J, leaving 17 bases between. Germline CDR1 MNHNS, CDR2 SASEGT. This CDR3 is built from 14 residues. CDR3 nucleotide sequence: TGTGCCAGCAGGCCCCTGAGGCAGGGATCTGAAGCTTTCTTT. It specifies CASRPLRQGSEAFF.

Only one count was recorded for this clone. The V and J genes are TRBV10-2 and TRBJ2-7; 8 positions agree with TRBD2. Germline loops: CDR1 WSHSY, CDR2 SAAADI. The CDR3 spans 16 residues. V lost 3 bases and J lost 2; bases outside the gene matches: 9. The CDR3 coding sequence is TGCGCCAGCAGTGACCCTTCCGGGGGGGAACCCTACGAGCAGTACTTC. It encodes CASSDPSGGEPYEQYF.

This rearrangement joins TRBV5-5 to TRBJ2-5; D uncertain. Trimming cost V 0 bases and J 1 base, with 10 bases left between them. The CDR3 totals 15 residues. Germline V CDR1 and CDR2: SGHKS, YYEKEE (reference sequence). The CDR3 reads CASSLVAGSQETQYF. CDR3 sequence (DNA): TGTGCCAGCAGCTTGGTGGCAGGAAGCCAAGAGACCCAGTACTTC. The full variable domain, rest sourced from reference TRBV5-5 and TRBJ2-5, is DAGVTQSPTHLIKTRGQQVTLRCSPISGHKSVSWYQQVLGQGPQFIFQYYEKEERGRGNFPDRFSARQFPNYSSELNVNALLLGDSALYLCASSLVAGSQETQYFGPGTRLLVL.

The chain couples TRBV6-6 to TRBJ2-7; D ambiguous. The V end lost 4 bases, the J end lost 6 bases, and 10 bases lay between the germline ends. The germline CDR1 and CDR2 sequences are MNHNY and SVGAGI (reference sequence). CDR3 length: 12 residues. Here the CDR3 DNA reads TGTGCCAGCAGTTGGGTAGGCGGCGAGCAGTACTTC. Its translation: CASSWVGGEQYF.

The rearrangement uses TRBV11-2 and TRBJ2-5, with 7 bases identical to TRBD2. This CDR3 has 14 residues. Germline assignment: CDR1 SGHAT and CDR2 FQNNGV. Germline trimming cut 7 bases from V and 0 bases from J; bases unmatched to any gene: 5. The CDR3 here is CASNKLAHQETQYF. The DNA of the CDR3 is TGTGCCAGCAACAAACTAGCGCACCAAGAGACCCAGTACTTC.

V is TRBV6-5 and J is TRBJ2-1; 7 bases line up with TRBD1. The CDR3 loop spans 15 amino acids. Per the germline V gene, CDR1 is MNHEY and CDR2 is SVGAGI. V dropped 6 bases and J dropped 6; count of bases not matched to a gene: 11. The CDR3 DNA sequence: TGTGCCAGCAGGGTCGAAACAGGGGTGGGCAATGAGCAGTTCTTC. Its protein is CASRVETGVGNEQFF.